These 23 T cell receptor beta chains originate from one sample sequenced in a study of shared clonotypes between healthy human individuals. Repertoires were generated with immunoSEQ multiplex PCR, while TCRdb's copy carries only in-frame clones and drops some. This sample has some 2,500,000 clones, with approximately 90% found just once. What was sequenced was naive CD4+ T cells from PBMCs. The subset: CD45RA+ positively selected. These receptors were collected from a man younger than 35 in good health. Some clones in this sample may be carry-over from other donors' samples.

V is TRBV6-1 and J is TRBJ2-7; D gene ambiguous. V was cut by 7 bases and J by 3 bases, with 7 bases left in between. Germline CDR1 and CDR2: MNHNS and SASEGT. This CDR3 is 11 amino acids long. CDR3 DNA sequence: TGTGCCAGCAAGGGATTCTACGAGCAGTACTTC. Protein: CASKGFYEQYF.

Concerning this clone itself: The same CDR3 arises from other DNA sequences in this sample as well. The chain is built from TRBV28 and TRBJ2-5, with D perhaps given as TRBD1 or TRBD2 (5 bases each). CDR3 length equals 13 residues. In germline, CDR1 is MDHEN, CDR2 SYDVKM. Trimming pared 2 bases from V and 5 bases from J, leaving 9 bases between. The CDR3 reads CASSLGGRETQYF. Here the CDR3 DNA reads TGTGCCAGCAGTTTAGGGGGTAGGGAGACCCAGTACTTC.

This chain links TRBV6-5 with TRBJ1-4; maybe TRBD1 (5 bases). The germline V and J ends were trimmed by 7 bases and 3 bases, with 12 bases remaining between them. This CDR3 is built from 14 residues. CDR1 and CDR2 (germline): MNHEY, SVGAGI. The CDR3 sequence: CASKKGTANEKLFF. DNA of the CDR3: TGTGCCAGCAAGAAGGGGACGGCTAATGAAAAACTGTTTTTT.

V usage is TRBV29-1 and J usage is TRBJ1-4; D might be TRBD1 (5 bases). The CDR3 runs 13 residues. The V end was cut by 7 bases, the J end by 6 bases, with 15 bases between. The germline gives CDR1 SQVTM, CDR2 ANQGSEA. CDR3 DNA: TGCAGCGCCTACCGGGACGGAGATGAAAAACTGTTTTTT. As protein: CSAYRDGDEKLFF.

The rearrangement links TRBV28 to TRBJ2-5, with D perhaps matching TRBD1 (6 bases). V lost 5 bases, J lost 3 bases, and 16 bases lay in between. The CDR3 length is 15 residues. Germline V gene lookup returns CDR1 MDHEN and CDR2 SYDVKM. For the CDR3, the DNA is TGTGCCAGCAGTGCCCCAGGGGACGGTGAAGAGACCCAGTACTTC. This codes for CASSAPGDGEETQYF.

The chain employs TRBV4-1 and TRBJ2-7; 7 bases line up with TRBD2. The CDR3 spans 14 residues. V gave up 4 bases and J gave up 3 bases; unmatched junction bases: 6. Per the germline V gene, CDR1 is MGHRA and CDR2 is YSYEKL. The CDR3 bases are TGCGCCAGCAGCCCACTAGGGACTAACTACGAGCAGTACTTC. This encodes CASSPLGTNYEQYF.

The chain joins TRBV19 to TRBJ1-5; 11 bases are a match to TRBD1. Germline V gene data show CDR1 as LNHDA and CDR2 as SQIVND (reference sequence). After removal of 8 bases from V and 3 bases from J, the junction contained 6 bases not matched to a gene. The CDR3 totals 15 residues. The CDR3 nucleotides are TGTGCCAGTGGGGGGACAGGGGGTTTCAATCAGCCCCAGCATTTT. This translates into CASGGTGGFNQPQHF.

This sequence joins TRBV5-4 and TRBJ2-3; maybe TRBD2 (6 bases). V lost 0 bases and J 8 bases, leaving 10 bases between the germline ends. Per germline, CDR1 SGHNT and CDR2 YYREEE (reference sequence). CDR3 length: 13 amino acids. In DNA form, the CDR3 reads TGTGCCAGCAGCTTGGTGGGGACTGTTACGCAGTATTTT. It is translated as CASSLVGTVTQYF.

Written as DNA, the CDR3 is TGTGCCAGCACCCTGGGATTCTACAATGAGCAGTTCTTC. It codes for CASTLGFYNEQFF. The rearrangement joins TRBV28 to TRBJ2-1, with unresolved D. The CDR3 runs 13 residues. Trimming removed 7 bases from V and 3 bases from J, with 10 bases in between. Germline CDR1 reads MDHEN; CDR2 reads SYDVKM.

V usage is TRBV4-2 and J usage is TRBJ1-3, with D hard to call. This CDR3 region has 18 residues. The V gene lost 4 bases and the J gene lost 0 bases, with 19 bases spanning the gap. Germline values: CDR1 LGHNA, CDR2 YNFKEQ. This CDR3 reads CASSLLSDPRGSGNTIYF. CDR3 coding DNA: TGTGCCAGCAGCCTATTATCGGACCCTCGAGGCTCTGGAAACACCATATATTTT.

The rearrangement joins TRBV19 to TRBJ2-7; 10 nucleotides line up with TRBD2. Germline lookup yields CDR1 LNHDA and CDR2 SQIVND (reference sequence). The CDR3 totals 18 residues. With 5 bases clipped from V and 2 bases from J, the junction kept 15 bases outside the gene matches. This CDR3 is CASSSRGGSGRSPYEQYF. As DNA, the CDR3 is TGTGCCAGTAGTTCGAGGGGGGGTAGCGGGAGGAGCCCCTACGAGCAGTACTTC.

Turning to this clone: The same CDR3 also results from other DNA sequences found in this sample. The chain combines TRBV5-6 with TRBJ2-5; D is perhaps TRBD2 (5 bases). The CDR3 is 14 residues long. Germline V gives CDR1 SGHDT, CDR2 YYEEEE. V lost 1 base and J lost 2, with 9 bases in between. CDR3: CASSLTGRQETQYF. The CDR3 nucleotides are TGTGCCAGCAGCTTGACGGGAAGACAAGAGACCCAGTACTTC. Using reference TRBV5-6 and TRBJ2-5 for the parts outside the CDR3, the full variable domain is DAGVTQSPTHLIKTRGQQVTLRCSPKSGHDTVSWYQQALGQGPQFIFQYYEEEERQRGNFPDRFSGHQFPNYSSELNVNALLLGDSALYLCASSLTGRQETQYFGPGTRLLVL.

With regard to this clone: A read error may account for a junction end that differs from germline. CDR3 in amino acids: CSAESQGARSYNEQFF. DNA for the CDR3: TGCAGCGCTGAATCACAGGGGGCGCGCTCCTACAATGAGCAGTTCTTC. The rearrangement joins TRBV29-1 to TRBJ2-1; 9 nucleotides match TRBD1. The CDR3 is 16 residues long. Germline CDR1 and CDR2: SQVTM and ANQGSEA.

The CDR3 DNA reads TGTGCCAGCAGCCCGGGAACTACCAATGAGCAGTTCTTC. Translated, it gives CASSPGTTNEQFF. V usage is TRBV11-3 and J usage is TRBJ2-1; D possibly corresponds to TRBD2 (5 bases). The CDR3 runs to 13 residues. Germline CDR1 is SGHNT and CDR2 is YENEEA. The V and J ends lost 5 bases and 6 bases respectively, with 11 bases between them.

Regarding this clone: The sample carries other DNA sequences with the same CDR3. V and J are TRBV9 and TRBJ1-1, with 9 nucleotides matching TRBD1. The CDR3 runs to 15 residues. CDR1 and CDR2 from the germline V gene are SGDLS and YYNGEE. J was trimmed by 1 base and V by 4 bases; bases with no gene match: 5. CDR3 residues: CASSPRQGENTEAFF. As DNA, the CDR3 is TGTGCCAGCAGCCCAAGACAGGGGGAGAACACTGAAGCTTTCTTT. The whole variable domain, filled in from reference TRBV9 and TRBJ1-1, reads DSGVTQTPKHLITATGQRVTLRCSPRSGDLSVYWYQQSLDQGLQFLIQYYNGEERAKGNILERFSAQQFPDLHSELNLSSLELGDSALYFCASSPRQGENTEAFFGQGTRLTVV.

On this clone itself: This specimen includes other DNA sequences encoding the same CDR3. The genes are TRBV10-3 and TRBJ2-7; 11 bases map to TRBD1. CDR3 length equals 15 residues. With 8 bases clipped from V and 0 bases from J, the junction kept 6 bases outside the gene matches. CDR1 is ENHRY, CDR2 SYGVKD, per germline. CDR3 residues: CAIGTGTGGSYEQYF. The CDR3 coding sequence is TGTGCCATCGGGACCGGGACAGGGGGCTCCTACGAGCAGTACTTC.

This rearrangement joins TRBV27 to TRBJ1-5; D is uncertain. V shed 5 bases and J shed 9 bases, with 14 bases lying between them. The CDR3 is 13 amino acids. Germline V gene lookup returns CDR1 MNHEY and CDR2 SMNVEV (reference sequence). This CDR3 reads CASSPTLGRPQHF. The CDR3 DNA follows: TGTGCCAGCAGTCCCACACTTGGGCGGCCCCAGCATTTT.

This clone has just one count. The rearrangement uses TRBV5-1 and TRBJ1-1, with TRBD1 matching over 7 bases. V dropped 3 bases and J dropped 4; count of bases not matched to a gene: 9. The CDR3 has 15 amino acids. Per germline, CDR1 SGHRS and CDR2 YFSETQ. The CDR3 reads CASSYGTGEGTEAFF. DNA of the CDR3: TGCGCCAGCAGCTACGGTACAGGGGAGGGCACTGAAGCTTTCTTT.

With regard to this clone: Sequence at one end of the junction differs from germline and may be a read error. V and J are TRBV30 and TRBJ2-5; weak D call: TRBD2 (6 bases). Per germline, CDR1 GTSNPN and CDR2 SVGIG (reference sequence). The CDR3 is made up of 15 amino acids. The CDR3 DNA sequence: TGTGCCTGGGGTGTATTCGGGAGTACCGAGGGGACCCAGTACTTC. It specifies CAWGVFGSTEGTQYF. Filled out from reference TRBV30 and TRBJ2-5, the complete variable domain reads SQTIHQWPATLVQPVGSPLSLECTVEGTSNPNLYWYRQAAGRGLQLLFYSVGIGQISSEVPQNLSASRPQDRQFILSSKKLLLSDSGFYLCAWGVFGSTEGTQYFGPGTRLLVL.

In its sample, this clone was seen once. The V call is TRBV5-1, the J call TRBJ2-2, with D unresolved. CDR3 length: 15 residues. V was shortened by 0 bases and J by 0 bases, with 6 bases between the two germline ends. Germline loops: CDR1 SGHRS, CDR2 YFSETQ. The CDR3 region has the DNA TGCGCCAGCAGCTTGGCCCCTACGAACACCGGGGAGCTGTTTTTT. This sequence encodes CASSLAPTNTGELFF.

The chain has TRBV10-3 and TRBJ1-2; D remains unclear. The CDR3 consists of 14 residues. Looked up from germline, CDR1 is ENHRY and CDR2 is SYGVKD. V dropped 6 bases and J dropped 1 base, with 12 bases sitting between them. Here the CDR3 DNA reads TGTGCCATCAGCCCGAACTCCTTTAACTATGGCTACACCTTC. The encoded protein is CAISPNSFNYGYTF.

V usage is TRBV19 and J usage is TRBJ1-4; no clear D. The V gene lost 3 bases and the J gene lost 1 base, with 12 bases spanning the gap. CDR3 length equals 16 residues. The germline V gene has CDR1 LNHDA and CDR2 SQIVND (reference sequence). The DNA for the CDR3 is TGTGCCAGTAGTATGAGGACTAGAGGAACTAATGAAAAACTGTTTTTT. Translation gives CASSMRTRGTNEKLFF.

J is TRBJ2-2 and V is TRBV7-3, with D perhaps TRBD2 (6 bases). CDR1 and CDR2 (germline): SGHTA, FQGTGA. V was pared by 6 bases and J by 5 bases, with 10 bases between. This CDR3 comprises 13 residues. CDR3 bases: TGTGCCAGCAGTCCTAGCGTTACCGGGGAGCTGTTTTTT. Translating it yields CASSPSVTGELFF.